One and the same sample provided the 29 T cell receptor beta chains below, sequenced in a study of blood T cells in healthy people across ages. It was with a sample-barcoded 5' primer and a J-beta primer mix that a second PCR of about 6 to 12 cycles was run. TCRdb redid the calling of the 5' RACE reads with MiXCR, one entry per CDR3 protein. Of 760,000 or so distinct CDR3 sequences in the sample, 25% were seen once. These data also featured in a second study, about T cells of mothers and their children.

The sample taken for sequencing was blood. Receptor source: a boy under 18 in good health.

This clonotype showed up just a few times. The CDR3 sequence is CASTGRYEQYF. DNA for the CDR3: TGTGCCAGCACGGGACGGTACGAGCAGTACTTC. The chain carries TRBV28 and TRBJ2-1; tentatively, D is TRBD1 or TRBD2 (5 bases each). The J call may be mistaken, given a closer DNA end match to TRBJ2-7. The CDR3 length is 11 residues. CDR1 MDHEN and CDR2 SYDVKM come from the germline V gene.

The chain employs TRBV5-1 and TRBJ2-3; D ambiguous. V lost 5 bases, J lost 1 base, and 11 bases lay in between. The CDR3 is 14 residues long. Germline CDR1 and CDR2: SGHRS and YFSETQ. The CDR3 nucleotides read TGCGCCAGCAGTCTGGTTATCGGCACAGATACGCAGTATTTT. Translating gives CASSLVIGTDTQYF.

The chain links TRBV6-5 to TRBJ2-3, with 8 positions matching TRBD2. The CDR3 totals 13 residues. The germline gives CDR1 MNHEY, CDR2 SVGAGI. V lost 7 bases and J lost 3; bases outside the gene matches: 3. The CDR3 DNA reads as TGTGCCAGCACCCGGGAGGGGACAGATACGCAGTATTTT. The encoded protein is CASTREGTDTQYF.

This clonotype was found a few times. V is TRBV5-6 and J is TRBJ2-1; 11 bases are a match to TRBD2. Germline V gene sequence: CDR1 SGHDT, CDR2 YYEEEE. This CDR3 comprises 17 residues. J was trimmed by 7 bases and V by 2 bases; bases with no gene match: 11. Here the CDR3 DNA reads TGTGCCAGCAGCTTTGGATATAGCGGGGGGGCTGGAAATGAGCAGTTCTTC. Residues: CASSFGYSGGAGNEQFF. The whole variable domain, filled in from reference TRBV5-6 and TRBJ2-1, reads DAGVTQSPTHLIKTRGQQVTLRCSPKSGHDTVSWYQQALGQGPQFIFQYYEEEERQRGNFPDRFSGHQFPNYSSELNVNALLLGDSALYLCASSFGYSGGAGNEQFFGPGTRLTVL.

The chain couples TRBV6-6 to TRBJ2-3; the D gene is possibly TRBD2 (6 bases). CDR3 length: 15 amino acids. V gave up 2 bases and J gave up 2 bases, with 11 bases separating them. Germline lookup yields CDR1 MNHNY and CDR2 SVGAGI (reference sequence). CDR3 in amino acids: CASSYGRGHTDTQYF. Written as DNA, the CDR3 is TGTGCCAGCAGTTACGGGCGGGGCCACACAGATACGCAGTATTTT.

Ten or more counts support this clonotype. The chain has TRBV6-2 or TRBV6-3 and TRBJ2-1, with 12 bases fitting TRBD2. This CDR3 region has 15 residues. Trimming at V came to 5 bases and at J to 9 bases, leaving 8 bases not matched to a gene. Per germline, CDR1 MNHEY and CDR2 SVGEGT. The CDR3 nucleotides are TGTGCCAGCAGTACGCTAGCGGGGGGGAACGGTGAGCAGTTCTTC. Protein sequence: CASSTLAGGNGEQFF.

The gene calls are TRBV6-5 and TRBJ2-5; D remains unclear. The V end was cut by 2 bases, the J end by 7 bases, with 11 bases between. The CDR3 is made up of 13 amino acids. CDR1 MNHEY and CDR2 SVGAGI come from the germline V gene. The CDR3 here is CASSYDYAGTQYF. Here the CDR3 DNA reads TGTGCCAGCAGTTACGATTACGCTGGGACCCAGTACTTC.

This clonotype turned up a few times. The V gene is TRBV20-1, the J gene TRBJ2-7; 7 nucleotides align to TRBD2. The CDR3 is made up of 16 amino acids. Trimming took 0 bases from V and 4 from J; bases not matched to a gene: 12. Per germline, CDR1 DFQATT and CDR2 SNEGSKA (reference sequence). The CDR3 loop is CSARDPGGSSRYEQYF. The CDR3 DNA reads TGCAGTGCTAGAGATCCGGGCGGGAGTTCTAGGTACGAGCAGTACTTC.

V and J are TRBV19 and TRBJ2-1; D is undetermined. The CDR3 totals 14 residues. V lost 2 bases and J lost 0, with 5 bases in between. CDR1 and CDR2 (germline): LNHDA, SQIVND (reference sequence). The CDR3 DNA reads TGTGCCAGTAGTATACATAGCTCCTACAATGAGCAGTTCTTC. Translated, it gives CASSIHSSYNEQFF.

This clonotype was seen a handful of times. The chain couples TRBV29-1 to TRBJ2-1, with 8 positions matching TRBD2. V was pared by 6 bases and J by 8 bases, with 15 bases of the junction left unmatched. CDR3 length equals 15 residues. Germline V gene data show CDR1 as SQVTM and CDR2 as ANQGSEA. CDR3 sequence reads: CSVWTSRIEGDEQFF. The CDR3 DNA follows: TGCAGCGTGTGGACTAGCCGGATTGAGGGCGATGAGCAGTTCTTC.

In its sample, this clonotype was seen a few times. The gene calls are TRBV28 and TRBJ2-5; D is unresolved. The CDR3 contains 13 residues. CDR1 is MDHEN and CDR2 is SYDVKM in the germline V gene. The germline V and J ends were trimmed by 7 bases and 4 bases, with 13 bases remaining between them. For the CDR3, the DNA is TGTGCCAGCACCGGTCCCTCGGGAGAGACCCAGTACTTC. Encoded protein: CASTGPSGETQYF.

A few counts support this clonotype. CDR3 amino acids: CASSLTRNSGANVLTF. For the CDR3, the DNA is TGCGCCAGCAGCTTGACAAGGAACTCTGGGGCCAACGTCCTGACTTTC. The J gene is TRBJ2-6, the V gene TRBV5-1; no clear D gene. CDR1 is SGHRS, CDR2 YFSETQ, per germline. V lost 1 base, J lost 0 bases, and 8 bases lay in between. The CDR3 spans 16 residues.

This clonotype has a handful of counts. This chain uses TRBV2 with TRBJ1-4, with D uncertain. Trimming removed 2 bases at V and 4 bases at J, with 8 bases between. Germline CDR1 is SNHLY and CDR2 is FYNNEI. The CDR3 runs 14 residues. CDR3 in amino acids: CASSERRSNEKLFF. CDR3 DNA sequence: TGTGCCAGCAGTGAACGCAGAAGTAATGAAAAACTGTTTTTT.

The CDR3 sequence: CASLPGTTLYEQYF. The DNA of the CDR3 is TGTGCCAGCTTACCCGGGACCACCCTTTACGAGCAGTACTTC. The chain is built from TRBV28 and TRBJ2-7, with D perhaps being TRBD1 or TRBD2 (5 bases each). V was cut by 8 bases and J by 4 bases, with 18 bases left in between. There are 14 residues in the CDR3. The germline V gene encodes CDR1 MDHEN and CDR2 SYDVKM.

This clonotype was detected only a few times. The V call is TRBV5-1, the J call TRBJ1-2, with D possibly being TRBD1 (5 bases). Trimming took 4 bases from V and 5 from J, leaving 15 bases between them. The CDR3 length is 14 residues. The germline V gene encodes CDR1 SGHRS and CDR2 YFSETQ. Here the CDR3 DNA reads TGCGCCAGCAGCCCAGGACACCCCTCTTATGGCTACACCTTC. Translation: CASSPGHPSYGYTF.

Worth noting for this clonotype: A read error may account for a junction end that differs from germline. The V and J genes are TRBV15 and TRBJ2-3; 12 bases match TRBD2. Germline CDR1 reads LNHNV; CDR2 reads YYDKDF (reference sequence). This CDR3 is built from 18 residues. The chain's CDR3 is CATSGDPPTSGSTDTQYF. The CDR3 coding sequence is TGTGCCACCAGCGGAGATCCCCCGACTAGCGGGAGTACAGATACGCAGTATTTT. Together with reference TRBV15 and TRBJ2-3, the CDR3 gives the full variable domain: DAMVIQNPRYQVTQFGKPVTLSCSQTLNHNVMYWYQQKSSQAPKLLFHYYDKDFNNEADTPDNFQSRRPNTSFCFLDIRSPGLGDTAMYLCATSGDPPTSGSTDTQYFGPGTRLTVL.

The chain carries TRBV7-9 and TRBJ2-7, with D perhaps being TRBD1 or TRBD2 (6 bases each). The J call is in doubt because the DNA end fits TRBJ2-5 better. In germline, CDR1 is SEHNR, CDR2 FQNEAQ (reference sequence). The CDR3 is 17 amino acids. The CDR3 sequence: CASSLMSGGELQETQYF. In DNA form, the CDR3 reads TGTGCCAGCAGCTTAATGTCCGGGGGCGAACTCCAAGAGACCCAGTACTTC.

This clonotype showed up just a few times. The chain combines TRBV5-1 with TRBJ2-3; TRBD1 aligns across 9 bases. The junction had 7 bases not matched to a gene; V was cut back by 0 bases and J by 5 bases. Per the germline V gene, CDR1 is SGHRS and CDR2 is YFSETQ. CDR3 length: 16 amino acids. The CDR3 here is CASSLGTGVHGDTQYF. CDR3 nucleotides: TGCGCCAGCAGCTTGGGGACAGGGGTCCATGGAGATACGCAGTATTTT.

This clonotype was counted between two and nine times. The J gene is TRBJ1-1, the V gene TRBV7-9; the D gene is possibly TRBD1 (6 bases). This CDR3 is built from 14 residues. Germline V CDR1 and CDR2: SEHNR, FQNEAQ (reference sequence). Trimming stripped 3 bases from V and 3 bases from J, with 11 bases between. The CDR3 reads CASSLGALHTEAFF. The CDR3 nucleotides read TGTGCCAGCAGCTTGGGGGCTCTGCACACTGAAGCTTTCTTT.

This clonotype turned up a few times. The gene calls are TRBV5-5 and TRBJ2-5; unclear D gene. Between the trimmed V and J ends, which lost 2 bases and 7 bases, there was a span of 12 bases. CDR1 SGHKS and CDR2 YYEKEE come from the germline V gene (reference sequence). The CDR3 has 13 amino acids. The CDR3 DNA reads TGTGCCAGCAGCTTCGTGGCCCCCGGGACCCAGTACTTC. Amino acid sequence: CASSFVAPGTQYF.

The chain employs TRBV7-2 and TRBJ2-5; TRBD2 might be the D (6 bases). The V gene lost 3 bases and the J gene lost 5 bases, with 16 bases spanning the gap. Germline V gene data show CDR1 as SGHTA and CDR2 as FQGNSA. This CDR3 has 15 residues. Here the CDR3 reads CASSFNGLAGETQYF. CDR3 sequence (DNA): TGTGCCAGCAGCTTCAACGGACTCGCGGGGGAGACCCAGTACTTC.

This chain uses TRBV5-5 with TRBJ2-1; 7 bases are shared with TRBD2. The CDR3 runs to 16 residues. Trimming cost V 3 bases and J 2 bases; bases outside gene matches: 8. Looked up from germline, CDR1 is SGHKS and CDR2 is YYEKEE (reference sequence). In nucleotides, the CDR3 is TGTGCCAGCAGCTGGGCGGACACTAGCGCCTACAATGAGCAGTTCTTC. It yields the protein CASSWADTSAYNEQFF.

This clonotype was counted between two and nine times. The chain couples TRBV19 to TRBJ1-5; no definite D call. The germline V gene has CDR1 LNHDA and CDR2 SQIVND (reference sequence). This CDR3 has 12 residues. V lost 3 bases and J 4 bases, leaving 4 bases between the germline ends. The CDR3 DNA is TGTGCCAGTAGTATTGGAAATCAGCCCCAGCATTTT. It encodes CASSIGNQPQHF.

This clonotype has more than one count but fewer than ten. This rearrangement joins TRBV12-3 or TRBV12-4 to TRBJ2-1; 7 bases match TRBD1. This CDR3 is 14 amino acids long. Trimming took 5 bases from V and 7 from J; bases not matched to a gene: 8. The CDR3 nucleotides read TGTGCCAGCAGTCCAACAGGGGCAGAGAATGAGCAGTTCTTC. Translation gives CASSPTGAENEQFF.

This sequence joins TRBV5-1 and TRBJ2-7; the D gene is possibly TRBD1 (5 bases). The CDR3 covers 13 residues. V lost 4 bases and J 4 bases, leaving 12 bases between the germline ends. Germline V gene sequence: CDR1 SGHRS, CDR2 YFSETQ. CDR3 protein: CASSPDSLYEQYF. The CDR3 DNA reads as TGCGCCAGCAGCCCCGACAGTTTGTACGAGCAGTACTTC. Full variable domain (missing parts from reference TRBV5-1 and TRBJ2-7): KAGVTQTPRYLIKTRGQQVTLSCSPISGHRSVSWYQQTPGQGLQFLFEYFSETQRNKGNFPGRFSGRQFSNSRSEMNVSTLELGDSALYLCASSPDSLYEQYFGPGTRLTVT.

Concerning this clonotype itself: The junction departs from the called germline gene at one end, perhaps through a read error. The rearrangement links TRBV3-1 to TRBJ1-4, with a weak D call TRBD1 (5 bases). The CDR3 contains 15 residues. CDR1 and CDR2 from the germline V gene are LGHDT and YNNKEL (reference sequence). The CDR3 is CASSQVWGRDERLFF. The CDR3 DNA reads TGTGCCAGCAGCCAAGTTTGGGGGAGGGATGAAAGACTGTTTTTT.

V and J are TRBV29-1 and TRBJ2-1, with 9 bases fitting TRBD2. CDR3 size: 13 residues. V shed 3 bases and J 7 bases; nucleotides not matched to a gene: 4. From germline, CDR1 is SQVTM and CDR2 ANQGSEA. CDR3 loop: CSVDSTSGNEQFF. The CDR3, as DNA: TGCAGCGTTGATAGTACTAGCGGGAATGAGCAGTTCTTC.

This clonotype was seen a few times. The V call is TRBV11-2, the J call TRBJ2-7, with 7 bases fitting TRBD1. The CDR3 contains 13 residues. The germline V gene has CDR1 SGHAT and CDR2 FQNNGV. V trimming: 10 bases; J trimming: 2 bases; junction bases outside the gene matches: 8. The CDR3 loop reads CATSGQFPYEQYF. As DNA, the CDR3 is TGTGCCACTTCGGGACAGTTCCCCTACGAGCAGTACTTC.

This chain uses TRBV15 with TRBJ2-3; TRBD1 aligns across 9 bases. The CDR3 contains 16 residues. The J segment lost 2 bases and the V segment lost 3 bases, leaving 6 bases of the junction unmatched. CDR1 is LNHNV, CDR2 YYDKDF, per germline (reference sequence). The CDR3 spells CATSSLGTGITDTQYF. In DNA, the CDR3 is TGTGCCACCAGCAGTCTTGGGACAGGGATCACAGATACGCAGTATTTT.